The clone carrying this T cell receptor beta chain was detected many times. The antigen remains undetermined. In TCRdb, the 5' RACE reads were re-called with MiXCR into one record per CDR3 protein. The sample lists a few hundred thousand distinct CDR3 sequences, over 8% occurring once. These data come from a study of T cells after yellow fever vaccination. Broader study findings: It was the secondary response that reached its peak faster, day 5 versus 15, but it was weaker. Abundant clonotypes from the bulk population could have been carried over as contaminants into FACS-sorted repertoires.

Germline-derived CDR1 and CDR2 are SGHTA and FQGNSA. Trimming cost V 1 base and J 2 bases, with 12 bases left between them. CDR3 length equals 16 residues. This TCR was sampled from a man aged 18-30 years who received the YFV17D yellow fever vaccine. The gene calls are TRBV7-2 and TRBJ2-1; D not resolved. The input for sequencing was PBMCs, taken on the day of the first yellow fever vaccination. The CDR3 spells CASSLEPRQPYNEQFF. As DNA, the CDR3 is TGTGCCAGCAGCTTAGAACCCAGGCAGCCCTACAATGAGCAGTTCTTC.